The table lists the clone carrying this T cell receptor beta chain with a few counts. Its antigen is undetermined. Every TCR beta cDNA library bore unique molecular identifiers. TCRdb reprocessed the PCR reads via MiXCR and lists one record per CDR3 protein. The sample lists about 200,000 distinct CDR3 sequences; over 25% were seen once. The CDR3 sequence is 13 residues long. The V end lost 8 bases, the J end lost 1 base, and 12 bases lay between the germline ends. Germline loops: CDR1 SEHNR, CDR2 FQNEAQ (reference sequence). This specimen belongs to a study of post-analysis software for immune sequencing data. General study points: Relative to controls, patients had 4 or 5 TRBV segments at higher frequency, with TRBV5-6, TRBV5-1 and TRBV20-1 among these. Co-batched samples clustered tightly together by F measure.

The receptor comes from a girl under 18 with multiple sclerosis. The specimen was blood. The chain couples TRBV7-9 to TRBJ2-7; possibly TRBD2 for D (6 bases). The CDR3 loop reads CASGGLISYEQYF. In DNA form, the CDR3 reads TGTGCCAGCGGGGGACTGATTTCCTACGAGCAGTACTTC.